This TCR beta chain comes out of a study of regulatory T cells in long-lasting Graves disease. Germline CDR1 and CDR2: SGHRS and YFSETQ. The CDR3 is 14 residues long. V trimming: 1 base; J trimming: 4 bases; junction bases outside the gene matches: 5. To note about this clonotype: Its antigen is as yet unknown.

With iRepertoire HTBI primers and Arm-PCR of CDR3 regions, TCR beta libraries were built. Using its own MiXCR run on the multiplex PCR reads, TCRdb lists one record per CDR3 protein. The sample has about 320,000 distinct CDR3 sequences; 18% are singletons. As to time point: newly diagnosed GD, antithyroid drugs for less than 3 months. Making the TCR library involved RNA that had been extracted from PBMCs. General observations from the study: Newly diagnosed Graves' patients had higher TCR diversity than persistent ones. Analyses excluded thyroid tissue, covering peripheral blood alone.

This TCR was recovered from a female donor with Graves disease. The genes are TRBV5-1 and TRBJ2-7; 7 nucleotides match TRBD2. Source: peripheral blood mononuclear cells (PBMCs), taken at new diagnosis, from a patient treated with antithyroid drugs. The CDR3 sequence is CASSLRLGLYEQYF. The CDR3 coding sequence is TGCGCCAGCAGCTTGAGACTGGGACTATACGAGCAGTACTTC.